These T cell receptor beta chains were read from a single sample in a study of PD-L1 blockade in urothelial cancer. The repertoire was sequenced with immunoSEQ multiplex PCR; TCRdb's copy has only in-frame clones and lacks some. This sample has about 15,000 clones, with roughly 90% found just once. The specimen comprised PBMCs, sampled around atezolizumab (anti-PD-L1) treatment. The receptors here all came from a man in his 70s with urothelial cancer. Each CDR3 is given with its conserved first and last residue. The order of the fields is clone size, D gene, J gene, V gene, CDR3 DNA, CDR3 protein. A D gene is named only where the DNA matches it firmly. Only part of the rows carry a size: once, few, many, or a class if the clone is expanded.

clone_size: .
d_call: .
j_call: TRBJ2-3
v_call: TRBV6-1
cdr3_nt: TGTGCCAGCAGCGCTCTGCCGGGGGACACAGATACGCAGTATTTT
cdr3_aa: CASSALPGDTDTQYF

clone_size: .
d_call: TRBD2
j_call: TRBJ2-3
v_call: TRBV5-1
cdr3_nt: TGCGCCAGCAGCATCCGGACTAGAACAGATACGCAGTATTTT
cdr3_aa: CASSIRTRTDTQYF

clone_size: .
d_call: .
j_call: TRBJ1-2
v_call: TRBV4-1
cdr3_nt: TGCGCCAGCAGCCCCGGGGCGGGGGCATTTGGTGGCTACACCTTC
cdr3_aa: CASSPGAGAFGGYTF

clone_size: .
d_call: .
j_call: TRBJ2-1
v_call: TRBV7-2
cdr3_nt: TGTGCCAGCAGCCCTAAGTCGTCGCAGTTCTTC
cdr3_aa: CASSPKSSQFF

clone_size: .
d_call: TRBD1
j_call: TRBJ1-1
v_call: TRBV28
cdr3_nt: TGTGCCAGCAGCAGACAGGGTTTTACTACTGAAGCTTTCTTT
cdr3_aa: CASSRQGFTTEAFF

clone_size: .
d_call: TRBD1
j_call: TRBJ2-5
v_call: TRBV7-2
cdr3_nt: TGTGCCAGCAGCTTATCCAGGGGGCAAGAGACCCAGTACTTC
cdr3_aa: CASSLSRGQETQYF

clone_size: .
d_call: .
j_call: TRBJ2-7
v_call: TRBV6-7
cdr3_nt: TGTGCCAGCAGCCCCCTGATGGAGACAGGAACCTACGAGCAGTACTTC
cdr3_aa: CASSPLMETGTYEQYF

clone_size: .
d_call: TRBD1
j_call: TRBJ1-1
v_call: TRBV29-1
cdr3_nt: TGCAGCGCAAGGGGGCAAGAGGCAGGGGGGAACACTGAAGCTTTCTTT
cdr3_aa: CSARGQEAGGNTEAFF

clone_size: .
d_call: .
j_call: TRBJ2-7
v_call: TRBV6-5
cdr3_nt: TGTGCCAGCAGCCTAGGCCACGAGCAGTACTTC
cdr3_aa: CASSLGHEQYF

clone_size: .
d_call: .
j_call: TRBJ2-6
v_call: TRBV27
cdr3_nt: TGTGCCAGCAGTTCACCTAGCTCTGGGGCCAACGTCCTGACTTTC
cdr3_aa: CASSSPSSGANVLTF

clone_size: .
d_call: .
j_call: TRBJ2-7
v_call: TRBV7-9
cdr3_nt: TGTGCCAGCAGCCCACGCTCCGGGATCTCTTCCTACGAGCAGTACTTC
cdr3_aa: CASSPRSGISSYEQYF

clone_size: .
d_call: .
j_call: TRBJ2-7
v_call: TRBV5-5
cdr3_nt: TGTGCCAGCAGCCTGGACTTGTACGAGCAGTACTTC
cdr3_aa: CASSLDLYEQYF

clone_size: .
d_call: .
j_call: TRBJ1-1
v_call: TRBV18
cdr3_nt: TGTGCCAGCTCACAATCCGCCCGCGGGGGCGGCACTGAAGCTTTCTTT
cdr3_aa: CASSQSARGGGTEAFF

clone_size: .
d_call: .
j_call: TRBJ2-2
v_call: TRBV4-1
cdr3_nt: TGCGCCAGCAGCCAAACAGGGTCCAGTCCAACCGGGGAGCTGTTTTTT
cdr3_aa: CASSQTGSSPTGELFF

clone_size: .
d_call: TRBD1
j_call: TRBJ1-3
v_call: TRBV30
cdr3_nt: TGTGCCTGGGGACAGGGACTCTCTGGAAACACCATATATTTT
cdr3_aa: CAWGQGLSGNTIYF

clone_size: few
d_call: TRBD1
j_call: TRBJ2-3
v_call: TRBV5-8
cdr3_nt: TGTGCCAGCAGCTTGGACAGGGGCCCAGATACGCAGTATTTT
cdr3_aa: CASSLDRGPDTQYF

clone_size: .
d_call: .
j_call: TRBJ1-5
v_call: TRBV10-1
cdr3_nt: TGCGCCAGCAGTGAAAGCTTTCAGCCCCAGCATTTT
cdr3_aa: CASSESFQPQHF

clone_size: .
d_call: TRBD1
j_call: TRBJ2-7
v_call: TRBV5-1
cdr3_nt: TGCGCCAGCAGTTTCCAGGGGGAAGAGCAGTACTTC
cdr3_aa: CASSFQGEEQYF

clone_size: .
d_call: TRBD1
j_call: TRBJ1-1
v_call: TRBV7-2
cdr3_nt: TGTGCCAGCAGCTCAAGACAGGGGATGGCTGAAGCTTTCTTT
cdr3_aa: CASSSRQGMAEAFF

clone_size: .
d_call: .
j_call: TRBJ2-7
v_call: TRBV5-1
cdr3_nt: TGCGCCAGCAGCTTCTTTCACTATTCCTACGAGCAGTACTTC
cdr3_aa: CASSFFHYSYEQYF

clone_size: .
d_call: .
j_call: TRBJ1-1
v_call: TRBV2
cdr3_nt: TGTGCCAGCAGTGAACTAAACAAGACTTGGTTT
cdr3_aa: CASSELNKTWF

clone_size: .
d_call: TRBD2
j_call: TRBJ2-7
v_call: TRBV7-2
cdr3_nt: TGTGCCAGCAGCTTAGTAGCGGGGGGCGGTTACGAGCAGTACTTC
cdr3_aa: CASSLVAGGGYEQYF

clone_size: few
d_call: .
j_call: TRBJ1-6
v_call: TRBV19
cdr3_nt: TGTGCCAGTAGTATAGCGACAGACAATTCACCCCTCCACTTT
cdr3_aa: CASSIATDNSPLHF

clone_size: few
d_call: TRBD1
j_call: TRBJ1-5
v_call: TRBV4-2
cdr3_nt: TGTGCCAGCAGCCAAGCGACCGGGACAGAAATACAGCCCCAGCATTTT
cdr3_aa: CASSQATGTEIQPQHF

clone_size: .
d_call: .
j_call: TRBJ2-5
v_call: TRBV5-4
cdr3_nt: TGTGCCAGCAGCTTTGGGCGAGCGGGAGAGACCCAGTACTTC
cdr3_aa: CASSFGRAGETQYF

clone_size: .
d_call: .
j_call: TRBJ1-2
v_call: TRBV2
cdr3_nt: TGTGCCAGCAGTGAAGCGGGCGGGCAAAACTATGGCTACACCTTC
cdr3_aa: CASSEAGGQNYGYTF

clone_size: .
d_call: .
j_call: TRBJ1-2
v_call: TRBV28
cdr3_nt: TGTGCCAGCACTGGAGGGGCCAACTATGGCTACACCTTC
cdr3_aa: CASTGGANYGYTF

clone_size: .
d_call: TRBD1
j_call: TRBJ2-7
v_call: TRBV7-2
cdr3_nt: TGTGCCAGCAGCTTGCCGGGACAGGGTTGGGAGCAGTACTTC
cdr3_aa: CASSLPGQGWEQYF

clone_size: .
d_call: TRBD1
j_call: TRBJ2-7
v_call: TRBV6-1
cdr3_nt: TGTGCCAGCAAGGGACAGGGGGAAATCTACGAGCAGTACTTC
cdr3_aa: CASKGQGEIYEQYF

clone_size: .
d_call: .
j_call: TRBJ2-3
v_call: TRBV11-3
cdr3_nt: TGTGCCAGCAGCTTAGGTCGTGTAGCAGATACGCAGTATTTT
cdr3_aa: CASSLGRVADTQYF

clone_size: .
d_call: .
j_call: TRBJ2-2
v_call: TRBV7-9
cdr3_nt: TGTGCCAGCAGCCTTAACACCGGGGAGCTGTTTTTT
cdr3_aa: CASSLNTGELFF

clone_size: .
d_call: .
j_call: TRBJ2-3
v_call: TRBV5-1
cdr3_nt: TGCGCCAGCAGCGCGGGACTCCAGGGCCCAGATACGCAGTATTTT
cdr3_aa: CASSAGLQGPDTQYF

clone_size: once
d_call: .
j_call: TRBJ2-7
v_call: TRBV11-2
cdr3_nt: TGTGCCAGCAGCGTGGTCGGGGGGCGTCAGTACTTC
cdr3_aa: CASSVVGGRQYF

clone_size: few
d_call: .
j_call: TRBJ2-3
v_call: TRBV2
cdr3_nt: TGTGCCAGGCTGGAGACAGATACGCAGTATTTT
cdr3_aa: CARLETDTQYF

clone_size: .
d_call: TRBD2
j_call: TRBJ2-5
v_call: TRBV9
cdr3_nt: TGTGCCAGCACCTCATTAGCGGGGGGGCCAGAGACCCAGTACTTC
cdr3_aa: CASTSLAGGPETQYF

clone_size: .
d_call: TRBD2
j_call: TRBJ2-3
v_call: TRBV13
cdr3_nt: TGTGCCAGCAGCTTAAGGGCCCGGACTAGCGGGGACACAGATACGCAGTATTTT
cdr3_aa: CASSLRARTSGDTDTQYF

clone_size: .
d_call: TRBD1
j_call: TRBJ1-5
v_call: TRBV5-6
cdr3_nt: TGTGCCAGCAGCTCAATGCGGTCAGGGGGTCAGCCCCAGCATTTT
cdr3_aa: CASSSMRSGGQPQHF

clone_size: .
d_call: .
j_call: TRBJ1-6
v_call: TRBV4-2
cdr3_nt: TGTGCCAGCAGCCAAGATCCTGAACAAAATAATTCACCCCTCCACTTT
cdr3_aa: CASSQDPEQNNSPLHF

clone_size: .
d_call: .
j_call: TRBJ2-5
v_call: TRBV7-6
cdr3_nt: TGTGCCAGCAGCCGTCCCGGAGAGACCCAGTACTTC
cdr3_aa: CASSRPGETQYF

clone_size: medium-sized
d_call: TRBD2
j_call: TRBJ2-1
v_call: TRBV4-1
cdr3_nt: TGCGCCAGCAGCCAAGGATTCGGGGGGGCCCCGCGAGAGCAGTTCTTC
cdr3_aa: CASSQGFGGAPREQFF

clone_size: .
d_call: TRBD2
j_call: TRBJ2-3
v_call: TRBV5-6
cdr3_nt: TGTGCCAGCAGCCGCCCAGCGGGGACCACAGATACGCAGTATTTT
cdr3_aa: CASSRPAGTTDTQYF

clone_size: .
d_call: .
j_call: TRBJ1-5
v_call: TRBV15
cdr3_nt: TGTGCCACCAGCACCCCCAGTCAGCCCCAGCATTTT
cdr3_aa: CATSTPSQPQHF

clone_size: once
d_call: .
j_call: TRBJ1-5
v_call: TRBV6-1
cdr3_nt: TGTGCCAGCAGTGAAGCCTCAGCTTGGGGCAGCAATCAGCCCCAGCATTTT
cdr3_aa: CASSEASAWGSNQPQHF

clone_size: few
d_call: .
j_call: TRBJ1-1
v_call: TRBV29-1
cdr3_nt: TGCAGCGTTGAAAGGCTAGGGAACACTGAAGCTTTCTTT
cdr3_aa: CSVERLGNTEAFF

clone_size: once
d_call: .
j_call: TRBJ1-1
v_call: TRBV6-1
cdr3_nt: TGTGCCAGCAGACAGCCGGTGGGTACTGAAGCTTTCTTT
cdr3_aa: CASRQPVGTEAFF

clone_size: .
d_call: .
j_call: TRBJ2-7
v_call: TRBV28
cdr3_nt: TGTGCCAGTCATGTTACGGGTCTCATCGACGAGCAGTACTTC
cdr3_aa: CASHVTGLIDEQYF

clone_size: few
d_call: .
j_call: TRBJ2-1
v_call: TRBV7-9
cdr3_nt: TGTGCCAGCAGCTTAGCAGGGGTTGAGCAGTTCTTC
cdr3_aa: CASSLAGVEQFF

clone_size: few
d_call: .
j_call: TRBJ1-2
v_call: TRBV19
cdr3_nt: TGTGCCAGTAGTAGCGTCCTCTATGGCTACACCTTC
cdr3_aa: CASSSVLYGYTF

clone_size: .
d_call: TRBD1
j_call: TRBJ2-7
v_call: TRBV19
cdr3_nt: TGTGCCAGTAGGCAGGGGGTTGACGAGCAGTACTTC
cdr3_aa: CASRQGVDEQYF

clone_size: .
d_call: TRBD1
j_call: TRBJ1-5
v_call: TRBV7-9
cdr3_nt: TGTGCCAGCAGCCCGGGACAGGGATCCAATCAGCCCCAGCATTTT
cdr3_aa: CASSPGQGSNQPQHF

clone_size: .
d_call: .
j_call: TRBJ1-2
v_call: TRBV10-2
cdr3_nt: TGCGCCAGCAGTGAAGGCGGTGGTTTTGGCTACACCTTC
cdr3_aa: CASSEGGGFGYTF

clone_size: .
d_call: TRBD1
j_call: TRBJ1-2
v_call: TRBV18
cdr3_nt: TGTGCCAGCTCACCGGGACAGGGGCTATTCGGCTACACCTTC
cdr3_aa: CASSPGQGLFGYTF

clone_size: .
d_call: .
j_call: TRBJ2-3
v_call: TRBV27
cdr3_nt: TGTGCCAGCAGTCGCTACGGTGCAGATACGCAGTATTTT
cdr3_aa: CASSRYGADTQYF